This passage covers 8 T cell receptor beta chains from one sample sequenced in a study of glioma-infiltrating T cells after dendritic cell vaccination. Profiled with immunoSEQ multiplex PCR; TCRdb holds only in-frame clones, not every one. The sample lists under 35,000 clones; 85% to 95% were seen once. The specimen comprised blood, sampled before dendritic cell vaccination. The source is a human donor with glioblastoma.

The CDR3: CASRTGQPDYGYTF. The CDR3 coding sequence is TGTGCAAGTCGCACGGGACAGCCCGACTATGGCTACACCTTC. The chain is built from TRBV12-2 and TRBJ1-2; the D segment call TRBD1 is taken from the table without a DNA check. TRBV12-2 is designated a pseudogene. CDR3 size: 14 residues.

This chain joins TRBV4-1 and TRBJ2-2; D might be TRBD1 (6 bases). V dropped 8 bases and J dropped 2 bases, with 18 bases sitting between them. CDR3 length: 16 amino acids. Germline values: CDR1 MGHRA, CDR2 YSYEKL. The CDR3 DNA sequence: TGCGCCAGCCGGGTTCGGCAGGGGACAAACACCGGGGAGCTGTTTTTT. Encoded protein: CASRVRQGTNTGELFF.

The genes are TRBV5-1 and TRBJ1-1; no clear D. V lost 2 bases and J lost 1, with 21 bases in between. This CDR3 is 18 amino acids long. Germline loops: CDR1 SGHRS, CDR2 YFSETQ. The CDR3 sequence is CASSFLITRHGQNTEAFF. The CDR3 DNA sequence: TGCGCCAGCAGCTTTTTAATTACCCGACATGGCCAGAACACTGAAGCTTTCTTT.

This clone appeared once. The V call is TRBV5-4, the J call TRBJ2-5; a possible D gene is TRBD2 (5 bases). This CDR3 has 19 residues. Germline CDR1 reads SGHNT; CDR2 reads YYREEE (reference sequence). Trimming took 5 bases from V and 3 from J, leaving 29 bases between them. The CDR3 DNA follows: TGTGCCAGCAGAGTCTCTCCGGGGTCCGGGGAGAGGTGGGAAGAGACCCAGTACTTC. Its translation: CASRVSPGSGERWEETQYF.

The CDR3 here is CASSYNSRTGELFF. In DNA form, the CDR3 reads TGTGCCAGCAGCTACAACTCTAGGACCGGGGAGCTGTTTTTT. The chain has TRBV7-9 and TRBJ2-2; no clear D gene. Trimming took off 4 bases at V and 5 bases at J, with 11 bases between the two ends. The CDR3 has 14 residues. Germline V lookup: CDR1 SEHNR, CDR2 FQNEAQ (reference sequence). Supplemented by reference TRBV7-9 and TRBJ2-2, the full variable domain reads DTGVSQNPRHKITKRGQNVTFRCDPISEHNRLYWYRQTLGQGPEFLTYFQNEAQLEKSRLLSDRFSAERPKGSFSTLEIQRTEQGDSAMYLCASSYNSRTGELFFGEGSRLTVL.

The chain links TRBV6-1 to TRBJ1-1, with 9 nucleotides matching TRBD1. The V gene's germline CDR1 is MNHNS and CDR2 SASEGT. V lost 6 bases, J lost 5 bases, and 7 bases stayed unmatched. The CDR3 contains 14 residues. This chain's CDR3 is CASRIGTGRTEAFF. CDR3 nucleotides: TGTGCCAGCAGGATCGGGACAGGGCGGACTGAAGCTTTCTTT.

The J gene is TRBJ1-2, the V gene TRBV6-5, with 9 bases identical to TRBD1. V was clipped by 5 bases and J by 7 bases; unmatched bases: 8. CDR1 and CDR2 (germline): MNHEY, SVGAGI. CDR3 length equals 14 residues. The CDR3 DNA reads as TGTGCCAGCAGTGCCTTAACAGGGGGCGGTGGCTACACCTTC. Its protein product is CASSALTGGGGYTF.

This chain joins TRBV11-3 and TRBJ2-5; 7 positions match TRBD2. The CDR3 is 15 amino acids. Germline V gene sequence: CDR1 SGHNT, CDR2 YENEEA. V was clipped by 0 bases and J by 7 bases; unmatched bases: 8. The CDR3 region is CASSLEGTTERTQYF. DNA of the CDR3: TGTGCCAGCAGCTTAGAGGGGACTACTGAGAGGACCCAGTACTTC.